This T cell receptor beta chain was identified during a study of T cell responses to AZD1222 COVID-19 vaccine. Germline V gives CDR1 LNHNV, CDR2 YYDKDF (reference sequence). V was clipped by 5 bases and J by 4 bases, with 6 bases between them. The CDR3 sequence is 12 residues long. TCRdb keeps only in-frame clones here, not all; method: immunoSEQ multiplex PCR. This table has about 160,000 clones, roughly 90% appearing once. This clonotype was obtained from an adult in good health. The sample in question was peripheral blood, obtained on day 0 of AZD1222 vaccination. This chain uses TRBV15 with TRBJ1-5; D uncertain. The CDR3 DNA follows: TGTGCCACCAGCCTACCGAATCAGCCCCAGCATTTT. Translation gives CATSLPNQPQHF.